Below are 27 T cell receptor beta chains sequenced from a single sample in a study of human T cells and chemical hapten exposure. TCRdb fed the 5' RACE reads into MiXCR, producing one record per CDR3 protein. Altogether some 150,000 distinct CDR3 sequences are present, around 4% being singletons, with the ten largest covering over 1.2%. Unseparated into fractions, whole blood served as the source from which total RNA was extracted. These receptor sequences come from a female donor in good health.

This clonotype was recorded many times. The chain employs TRBV11-2 and TRBJ2-3; 8 positions match TRBD2. The CDR3 has 17 amino acids. Per the germline V gene, CDR1 is SGHAT and CDR2 is FQNNGV. V dropped 2 bases and J dropped 1; count of bases not matched to a gene: 8. CDR3 in DNA: TGTGCCAGCAGCTTAATTTCTAGCGGGTCACGCACAGATACGCAGTATTTT. It codes for CASSLISSGSRTDTQYF.

DNA for the CDR3: TGTGCCACCAGCAGAGAGGGACAGACCGAGCAGTACTTC. It is translated as CATSREGQTEQYF. The chain joins TRBV15 to TRBJ2-7; 7 positions match TRBD1. The CDR3 length is 13 residues. CDR1 LNHNV and CDR2 YYDKDF come from the germline V gene (reference sequence). The junction had 2 bases not matched to a gene; V was cut back by 0 bases and J by 6 bases.

Many counts were recorded for this clonotype. The chain recombines TRBV2 with TRBJ1-1, with D unclear. V dropped 7 bases and J dropped 0 bases, with 9 bases sitting between them. Per germline, CDR1 SNHLY and CDR2 FYNNEI. This CDR3 is 13 amino acids long. CDR3 loop: CASIFGLNTEAFF. In DNA, the CDR3 is TGTGCCAGCATTTTTGGGTTGAACACTGAAGCTTTCTTT.

The gene calls are TRBV7-2 and TRBJ1-1; the match to TRBD1 covers 9 bases. This CDR3 has 15 residues. V dropped 5 bases and J dropped 4; count of bases not matched to a gene: 8. The V gene's germline CDR1 is SGHTA and CDR2 FQGNSA. The CDR3 is CASSVIMTGGTEAFF. Written as DNA, the CDR3 is TGTGCCAGCAGCGTTATTATGACAGGGGGCACTGAAGCTTTCTTT.

This clonotype was counted at least ten times. The genes are TRBV7-2 and TRBJ2-7; D possibly corresponds to TRBD2 (5 bases). V lost 1 base, J lost 1 base, and 8 bases lay in between. Germline V CDR1 and CDR2: SGHTA, FQGNSA. The CDR3 runs 14 residues. This CDR3 reads CASSLVLGSYEQYF. The DNA for the CDR3 is TGTGCCAGCAGCTTAGTACTAGGGTCCTACGAGCAGTACTTC.

This clonotype showed up many times. The chain has TRBV3-1 and TRBJ1-1; D is perhaps TRBD1 (5 bases). Trimming stripped 1 base from V and 1 base from J, with 10 bases between. Per the germline V gene, CDR1 is LGHDT and CDR2 is YNNKEL (reference sequence). The CDR3 spans 15 residues. Here the CDR3 DNA reads TGTGCCAGCAGCCAAGGATGGGGCAAGAACACTGAAGCTTTCTTT. This gives the protein CASSQGWGKNTEAFF.

A note on this clonotype: This could be a read error, since a much larger clone is one nucleotide away. The chain has TRBV18 and TRBJ1-1; 7 bases line up with TRBD1. The germline V gene encodes CDR1 KGHSH and CDR2 LQKENI. The CDR3 is made up of 13 amino acids. The CDR3 sequence: CANSQGMNTEAFF. DNA of the CDR3: TGTGCCAACTCACAGGGGATGAACACTGAAGCTTTCTTT.

Many counts were recorded for this clonotype. Germline is not matched at one junction end, which may reflect a read error. The chain has TRBV18 and TRBJ2-7, with D uncertain. Germline loops: CDR1 KGHSH, CDR2 LQKENI. The CDR3 spans 13 residues. In DNA, the CDR3 is TGTGCCAGCTCGCCACCCTTCTCCTACGAGCAGTACTTC. It encodes CASSPPFSYEQYF.

This clonotype showed up many times. This chain links TRBV18 with TRBJ1-1, with D maybe TRBD1 (5 bases). This CDR3 region has 16 residues. Germline lookup yields CDR1 KGHSH and CDR2 LQKENI. V was trimmed by 4 bases and J by 4 bases, leaving 19 bases between them. CDR3 DNA sequence: TGTGCCAGCTCACGGGACGAGCTGCGGGCGTTCACTGAAGCTTTCTTT. It translates to CASSRDELRAFTEAFF. Supplemented by reference TRBV18 and TRBJ1-1, the full variable domain reads NAGVMQNPRHLVRRRGQEARLRCSPMKGHSHVYWYRQLPEEGLKFMVYLQKENIIDESGMPKERFSAEFPKEGPSILRIQQVVRGDSAAYFCASSRDELRAFTEAFFGQGTRLTVV.

Comment on this clonotype: A much larger clone lies one base from this, so it may be a read error. The CDR3 does not end in the conserved phenylalanine or tryptophan, so this is likely a read error. CDR3 nucleotides: TGTGCCAGCAGCCCAAACGGGGGGTTTGCTTTCCTT. This encodes CASSPNGGFAFL. V and J are TRBV7-3 and TRBJ1-1; possibly TRBD1 for D (5 bases). Between the trimmed V and J ends, which lost 5 bases and 11 bases, there was a span of 15 bases. The CDR3 runs to 12 residues. CDR1 is SGHTA and CDR2 is FQGTGA in the germline V gene.

The table lists this clonotype with many counts. The rearrangement uses TRBV7-3 and TRBJ2-3, with TRBD1 matching 10 bases. V trimming: 5 bases; J trimming: 4 bases; junction bases outside the gene matches: 9. The CDR3 loop spans 16 amino acids. Germline V lookup: CDR1 SGHTA, CDR2 FQGTGA. For the CDR3, the DNA is TGTGCCAGCAGCCTGCGACAGGGGGCTTACGCAGATACGCAGTATTTT. It translates to CASSLRQGAYADTQYF.

This clonotype was seen at least ten times. J is TRBJ1-4 and V is TRBV4-1; D is ambiguous. Trimming removed 0 bases at V and 8 bases at J, with 7 bases between. This CDR3 has 13 amino acids. Germline V gene sequence: CDR1 MGHRA, CDR2 YSYEKL. The CDR3, as DNA: TGCGCCAGCAGCCAAGACTTGGGAGAAAAACTGTTTTTT. This sequence encodes CASSQDLGEKLFF.

This chain links TRBV3-1 with TRBJ2-5; D is tentatively TRBD1 or TRBD2 (5 bases each). Trimming left V 1 base short and J 1 base short, with 10 bases between. Per germline, CDR1 LGHDT and CDR2 YNNKEL (reference sequence). This CDR3 is built from 15 residues. Here the CDR3 reads CASSQAPGTQETQYF. The CDR3 region has the DNA TGTGCCAGCAGCCAAGCCCCCGGGACCCAAGAGACCCAGTACTTC.

For this clonotype: This CDR3 is missing its conserved last phenylalanine or tryptophan, likely due to a read error. The DNA is omitted, as the CDR3 cannot be located on it reliably, and the CDR3 follows TCRdb's listing. V is TRBV4-2 and J is TRBJ2-1; the table's D call TRBD2 went unverified against the DNA. The CDR3 is made up of 13 amino acids, end residues included. Germline loops: CDR1 LGHNA, CDR2 YNFKEQ. CDR3 protein: CDRRQGKRGEQGG.

Only a few counts were recorded for this clonotype. The chain carries TRBV6-5 and TRBJ2-1, with D possibly matching TRBD1 (6 bases). This CDR3 region has 22 residues. V was shortened by 2 bases and J by 9 bases, with 38 bases between the two germline ends. Germline CDR1 is MNHEY and CDR2 is SVGAGI. CDR3 loop: CASSYPMGAHRALRSPLGEQFF. In DNA form, the CDR3 reads TGTGCCAGCAGTTACCCAATGGGGGCTCACCGGGCCCTACGGTCCCCGCTAGGTGAGCAGTTCTTC.

This clonotype was counted ten times or more. The chain recombines TRBV11-1 with TRBJ2-7; TRBD1 matches 8 bases. The CDR3 has 13 residues. Per germline, CDR1 SGHAT and CDR2 FQDESV (reference sequence). Germline trimming cut 5 bases from V and 4 bases from J; bases unmatched to any gene: 4. The CDR3 DNA sequence: TGTGCCAGCAGCCCAGGGGGCAGGTACGAGCAGTACTTC. Amino acid sequence: CASSPGGRYEQYF.

This clonotype was observed at least ten times. The rearrangement links TRBV29-1 to TRBJ2-6; the D call may be TRBD1 or TRBD2 (5 bases each). The ends were cut back, 4 bases at V and 0 bases at J, with 13 bases in the middle. The CDR3 has 16 residues. Germline CDR1 SQVTM, CDR2 ANQGSEA. CDR3 DNA sequence: TGCAGCGTTGTTTTCGGGGCGTACTCTGGGGCCAACGTCCTGACTTTC. This gives the protein CSVVFGAYSGANVLTF.

This clonotype was observed at least ten times. In DNA form, the CDR3 reads TGTGCCAGCAGCTTGATTGGCGGGTTAGCCAAAAACATTCAGTACTTC. Encoded protein: CASSLIGGLAKNIQYF. The rearrangement joins TRBV5-6 to TRBJ2-4; the D gene is possibly TRBD2 (5 bases). With 1 base removed from V and 0 bases from J, the gap between germline ends came to 11 bases. Germline V gene sequence: CDR1 SGHDT, CDR2 YYEEEE. This CDR3 region has 16 residues.

The CDR3 sequence is CASSHILRDSRRGRYEQYF. In DNA form, the CDR3 reads TGTGCCAGCAGCCATATACTCCGGGACAGCCGTCGGGGTCGCTACGAGCAGTACTTC. The V and J genes are TRBV7-9 and TRBJ2-7; TRBD1 aligns across 7 bases. The V gene's germline CDR1 is SEHNR and CDR2 FQNEAQ (reference sequence). After removal of 5 bases from V and 3 bases from J, the junction contained 22 bases not matched to a gene. The CDR3 sequence is 19 residues long.

This clonotype was picked up many times. The chain joins TRBV3-1 to TRBJ2-1; 10 nucleotides match TRBD2. The CDR3 covers 15 residues. The V and J ends lost 4 bases and 10 bases, in that order; junction bases with no gene match: 10. Germline lookup yields CDR1 LGHDT and CDR2 YNNKEL (reference sequence). The CDR3 nucleotides are TGTGCCAGCAGCCGTAGCGGGGGGCCGTTCGAGGAGCAGTTCTTC. This sequence encodes CASSRSGGPFEEQFF.

The chain employs TRBV7-2 and TRBJ1-5; TRBD1 agrees at 9 bases. Germline trimming cut 3 bases from V and 5 bases from J; bases unmatched to any gene: 5. Germline CDR1 is SGHTA and CDR2 is FQGNSA. The CDR3 runs 15 residues. The CDR3 here is CASSFSRQGDQPQHF. Here the CDR3 DNA reads TGTGCCAGCAGCTTTTCTCGACAGGGGGATCAGCCCCAGCATTTT.

This clonotype has a count of ten or more. The genes are TRBV6-5 and TRBJ1-2; 9 bases fit TRBD1. Germline V gene data show CDR1 as MNHEY and CDR2 as SVGAGI. CDR3 length: 15 residues. Germline trimming cut 4 bases from V and 6 bases from J; bases unmatched to any gene: 9. CDR3 in DNA: TGTGCCAGCAGTTTCTTAACAGGGGGCGGTCATGGCTACACCTTC. It yields the protein CASSFLTGGGHGYTF.

This clonotype has a count of ten or more. CDR3 region: CASSPPGTPSGNSPLHF. The CDR3 nucleotides are TGTGCCAGCAGTCCTCCAGGGACTCCATCCGGGAATTCACCCCTCCACTTT. The chain has TRBV9 and TRBJ1-6; D might be TRBD1 (5 bases). The CDR3 totals 17 residues. V dropped 5 bases and J dropped 7 bases, with 22 bases sitting between them. CDR1 and CDR2 (germline): SGDLS, YYNGEE.

This clonotype appeared many times. The chain employs TRBV2 and TRBJ1-1; TRBD1 is a possible D gene (5 bases). V lost 4 bases, J lost 0 bases, and 12 bases lay in between. The CDR3 spans 15 residues. Germline V CDR1 and CDR2: SNHLY, FYNNEI. The CDR3 nucleotides read TGTGCCAGCAGTGCATCCAGGACAATGAACACTGAAGCTTTCTTT. It is translated as CASSASRTMNTEAFF. Variable domain in full (rest from reference TRBV2 and TRBJ1-1): EPEVTQTPSHQVTQMGQEVILRCVPISNHLYFYWYRQILGQKVEFLVSFYNNEISEKSEIFDDQFSVERPDGSNFTLKIRSTKLEDSAMYFCASSASRTMNTEAFFGQGTRLTVV.

The table lists this clonotype with many counts. The CDR3 DNA reads as TGTGCCAGCAGCCTACCGGGACTCCAGTTCTTC. Its protein is CASSLPGLQFF. V usage is TRBV12-3 or TRBV12-4 and J usage is TRBJ2-1, with a possible D match to TRBD2 (6 bases). Deletions cut 6 bases from V and 13 bases from J, with 13 bases between. The CDR3 is 11 amino acids.

This chain uses TRBV9 with TRBJ2-5; 13 bases agree with TRBD2. Germline CDR1 and CDR2: SGDLS and YYNGEE. The CDR3 has 18 residues. V lost 4 bases to trimming and J lost 1 base; unmatched junction nucleotides: 10. The chain's CDR3 is CASSFGLAGVSTQETQYF. CDR3 nucleotide sequence: TGTGCCAGCAGCTTCGGACTAGCGGGGGTATCCACCCAAGAGACCCAGTACTTC.

This clonotype was seen repeatedly, ten times or more. V and J are TRBV7-9 and TRBJ2-3; D ambiguous. Germline-derived CDR1 and CDR2 are SEHNR and FQNEAQ (reference sequence). The CDR3 is made up of 14 amino acids. The germline V and J ends were trimmed by 5 bases and 5 bases, with 14 bases remaining between them. The CDR3 reads CASSAKNSRDTQYF. The CDR3 DNA is TGTGCCAGCAGCGCGAAAAATTCTAGAGATACGCAGTATTTT.